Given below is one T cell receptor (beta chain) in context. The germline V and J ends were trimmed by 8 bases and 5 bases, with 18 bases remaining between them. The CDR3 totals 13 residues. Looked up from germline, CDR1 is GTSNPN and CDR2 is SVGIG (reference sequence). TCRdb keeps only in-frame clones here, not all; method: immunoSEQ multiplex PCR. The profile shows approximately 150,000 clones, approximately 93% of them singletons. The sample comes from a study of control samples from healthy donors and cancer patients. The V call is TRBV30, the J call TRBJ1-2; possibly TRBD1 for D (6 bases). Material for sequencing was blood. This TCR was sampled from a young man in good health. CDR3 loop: CAGGLSGLYGYTF. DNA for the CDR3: TGTGCCGGGGGGCTGTCAGGGCTATATGGCTACACCTTC.